Below are 21 T cell receptor beta chains sequenced from a single sample in a study of T cell repertoires in cytomegalovirus infection (dated by TCRdb to between 2019 and 2020). TCRdb lists the instrument as Illumina HiSeq 1500. TCRdb reprocessing: public reads trimmed at Q25 with fastp, clones called with MiXCR, in-frame beta chains kept. Rows with one shared CDR3 protein collapse into an entry with the most common genes and DNA. This sample is represented by some 700,000 distinct CDR3 sequences; roughly 36% of them were singletons. Together, the top ten hold around 3% of the sample. The sample comprised PBMCs. The receptors stem from a human donor in good health (CMV status not recorded). Some clones in this sample may be carry-over from other donors' samples.

This clonotype appeared a few times. CDR3 region: CASSDTQGAMETQYF. CDR3 sequence (DNA): TGTGCCAGCAGTGATACACAGGGGGCCATGGAGACCCAGTACTTC. This rearrangement joins TRBV25-1 to TRBJ2-5, with TRBD1 matching 9 bases. CDR1 is MGHDK, CDR2 SYGVNS, per germline. CDR3 length equals 15 residues. J was trimmed by 5 bases and V by 3 bases; bases with no gene match: 7.

This clonotype has ten or more counts. The rearrangement links TRBV7-8 to TRBJ1-1; no clear D. V lost 5 bases and J lost 1, with 20 bases in between. Germline V gives CDR1 SGHVS, CDR2 FQNEAQ. The CDR3 covers 17 residues. The CDR3 is CASSPPPSFLRNTEAFF. In DNA, the CDR3 is TGTGCCAGCAGCCCGCCGCCTTCGTTCCTAAGGAACACTGAAGCTTTCTTT.

Written as DNA, the CDR3 is TGTGCCAGCAGTCCATGGGACGGAAACACTGAAGCTTTCTTT. Translating gives CASSPWDGNTEAFF. The chain uses TRBV6-5 and TRBJ1-1, with D possibly being TRBD1 (5 bases). CDR1 and CDR2 from the germline V gene are MNHEY and SVGAGI. The V end lost 5 bases, the J end lost 2 bases, and 12 bases lay between the germline ends. The CDR3 contains 14 residues.

The rearrangement links TRBV7-4 to TRBJ1-6; D might be TRBD1 (6 bases). Germline values: CDR1 SGHVT, CDR2 SQSDAQ. V lost 4 bases, J lost 10 bases, and 14 bases lay in between. This CDR3 has 14 residues. CDR3: CASSWDIFDSPLHF. In nucleotides, the CDR3 is TGTGCCAGCAGCTGGGACATTTTTGACTCACCCCTCCACTTT.

This clonotype was found many times. The chain joins TRBV19 to TRBJ2-1; 7 nucleotides match TRBD2. Germline values: CDR1 LNHDA, CDR2 SQIVND (reference sequence). The CDR3 is 17 amino acids. J lost 0 bases, V lost 2 bases, and 7 bases had no gene match. The CDR3 sequence: CASSIRGGGSSYNEQFF. CDR3 nucleotide sequence: TGTGCCAGTAGTATAAGGGGCGGCGGGAGCTCCTACAATGAGCAGTTCTTC.

V and J are TRBV6-1 and TRBJ2-2; D may match TRBD1 or TRBD2 (5 bases each). V was shortened by 2 bases and J by 9 bases, with 16 bases between the two germline ends. Germline CDR1 reads MNHNS; CDR2 reads SASEGT. This CDR3 is 15 amino acids long. The CDR3 region has the DNA TGTGCCAGCAGTGAACAACCCGGGACCCACCGGGAGCTGTTTTTT. The encoded protein is CASSEQPGTHRELFF.

This chain uses TRBV7-8 with TRBJ2-3; no clear D gene. The CDR3 has 16 residues. Trimming cost V 1 base and J 5 bases, with 16 bases left between them. The germline CDR1 and CDR2 sequences are SGHVS and FQNEAQ. CDR3 DNA: TGTGCCAGCAGCTTAGAGGAAGGGATCCGTGGAGATACGCAGTATTTT. This encodes CASSLEEGIRGDTQYF.

As to this clonotype: A junction end diverges from the germline sequence, so it may reflect a read error. The gene calls are TRBV7-2 and TRBJ2-7; D is undetermined. This CDR3 region has 13 residues. Germline V gives CDR1 SGHTA, CDR2 FQGNSA. Here the CDR3 DNA reads TGTGCCAGCAGGTTAGGCGGTGACTACGAGCAGTACTTC. Residues: CASRLGGDYEQYF.

The chain is built from TRBV20-1 and TRBJ2-3; D is undetermined. Germline V lookup: CDR1 DFQATT, CDR2 SNEGSKA (reference sequence). V shed 8 bases and J shed 7 bases, with 16 bases lying between them. The CDR3 extends over 12 amino acids. CDR3 amino acids: CSSRTSGYTQYF. DNA for the CDR3: TGCAGTTCACGGACGAGTGGGTATACGCAGTATTTT.

In its sample, this clonotype was seen once. The chain has TRBV20-1 and TRBJ2-7, with 8 bases that match TRBD1. The ends lost 0 bases at V and 7 bases at J; junction bases unmatched: 14. Germline CDR1 and CDR2: DFQATT and SNEGSKA (reference sequence). The CDR3 runs 16 residues. DNA of the CDR3: TGCAGTGCTAGAGAATCCCCGACAGGGGCTGGTTGGGAGCAGTACTTC. This sequence encodes CSARESPTGAGWEQYF.

This clonotype occurred a few times. The chain couples TRBV28 to TRBJ1-2; D is undetermined. V lost 11 bases to trimming and J lost 8 bases, with 12 bases between them. The germline gives CDR1 MDHEN, CDR2 SYDVKM. The CDR3 totals 10 residues. DNA for the CDR3: TGTGCCGCCGGATCGTTGGGCTACACCTTC. Translation gives CAAGSLGYTF.

This clonotype was detected ten times or more. The chain links TRBV7-2 to TRBJ2-3; the D gene is possibly TRBD1 (6 bases). The germline CDR1 and CDR2 sequences are SGHTA and FQGNSA. The length of the CDR3 is 17 residues. Trimming removed 1 base at V and 5 bases at J, with 19 bases between. The CDR3 spells CASSLGGGRTGKDTQYF. Written as DNA, the CDR3 is TGTGCCAGCAGCTTAGGAGGGGGTCGTACCGGTAAAGATACGCAGTATTTT.

To note about this clonotype: One junction end does not reproduce the germline sequence, and a read error may be involved. The V gene is TRBV10-3, the J gene TRBJ2-5; TRBD2 aligns across 9 bases. Germline CDR1 reads ENHRY; CDR2 reads SYGVKD. The CDR3 loop spans 16 amino acids. The CDR3 protein is CAISRGTSPIQETQSF. CDR3 sequence (DNA): TGTGCCATCAGTCGCGGGACTAGCCCTATACAAGAGACCCAGTCCTTC.

V usage is TRBV20-1 and J usage is TRBJ1-6; a possible D gene is TRBD1 (6 bases). Per the germline V gene, CDR1 is DFQATT and CDR2 is SNEGSKA (reference sequence). The CDR3 consists of 19 residues. The germline V and J ends were trimmed by 6 bases and 10 bases, with 34 bases remaining between them. The CDR3 protein is CSATRPQGLSGKINSPLHF. The CDR3 nucleotides read TGCAGTGCCACACGCCCACAGGGATTATCGGGGAAAATTAACTCACCCCTCCACTTT.

The rearrangement uses TRBV10-3 and TRBJ2-3; 8 bases are shared with TRBD1. CDR3 length: 17 amino acids. Germline lookup yields CDR1 ENHRY and CDR2 SYGVKD. J lost 2 bases, V lost 4 bases, and 11 bases had no gene match. Here the CDR3 reads CAISGGARQGPTDTQYF. Written as DNA, the CDR3 is TGTGCCATCAGTGGGGGGGCGAGACAGGGGCCCACAGATACGCAGTATTTT.

This clonotype was counted a few times. This chain connects TRBV19 to TRBJ2-2; a weak D match, TRBD2 (6 bases). With 4 bases removed from V and 8 bases from J, the gap between germline ends came to 23 bases. The germline CDR1 and CDR2 sequences are LNHDA and SQIVND (reference sequence). CDR3 length: 17 amino acids. The CDR3 DNA follows: TGTGCCAGTAGTAGAAAGACGGTGGGACTGTCTGTTGGGGAGCTGTTTTTT. Its protein product is CASSRKTVGLSVGELFF.

As concerns this clonotype: A much larger clonotype is one base distant, so this may be a read error. The conserved final phenylalanine or tryptophan is absent from the CDR3, which likely points to a read error. The V gene is TRBV7-3, the J gene TRBJ2-7, with 8 bases identical to TRBD2. V dropped 5 bases and J dropped 2; count of bases not matched to a gene: 5. This CDR3 comprises 14 residues. Germline lookup yields CDR1 SGHTA and CDR2 FQGTGA. CDR3 sequence: CASSLGLVPYEQYL. The CDR3 DNA reads TGTGCCAGCAGCCTGGGACTAGTTCCCTACGAGCAGTACTTA.

A remark on this clonotype: Given a much more abundant clone one base away, this may be a read error. The V and J genes are TRBV6-2 or TRBV6-3 and TRBJ2-5; 8 bases map to TRBD1. The CDR3 runs 15 residues. V lost 4 bases to trimming and J lost 5 bases; unmatched junction nucleotides: 9. Germline V lookup: CDR1 MNHEY, CDR2 SVGEGT. The CDR3 protein is CASSLTGAAPETQYF. CDR3 nucleotide sequence: TGTGCCAGCAGTTTGACAGGGGCGGCGCCGGAGACCCAGTACTTC.

The CDR3 DNA reads TGTGCCAGCAGCTCAGGGGACTTATACACAGATACGCAGTATTTT. Protein sequence: CASSSGDLYTDTQYF. The rearrangement uses TRBV11-2 and TRBJ2-3; D may be TRBD1 or TRBD2 (6 bases each). The V end lost 4 bases, the J end lost 2 bases, and 13 bases lay between the germline ends. The CDR3 is 15 residues long. CDR1 is SGHAT, CDR2 FQNNGV, per germline.

V usage is TRBV27 and J usage is TRBJ2-7, with 8 nucleotides matching TRBD2. J was trimmed by 5 bases and V by 3 bases; bases with no gene match: 6. Per the germline V gene, CDR1 is MNHEY and CDR2 is SMNVEV (reference sequence). This CDR3 is built from 14 residues. The CDR3 DNA is TGTGCCAGCAGTTTTGGGGCGGGAGGTGACGAGCAGTACTTC. This codes for CASSFGAGGDEQYF.

This clonotype was found many times. The chain is built from TRBV12-3 or TRBV12-4 and TRBJ1-1, with D perhaps TRBD1 (6 bases). The CDR3 covers 12 residues. Trimming took 6 bases from V and 11 from J, leaving 16 bases between them. The CDR3 bases are TGTGCCAGCAGAATGGGAAACAGGGAGGCTTTCTTT. Translated: CASRMGNREAFF.